The rows below give T cell receptor beta chains drawn from one sample of a study of T cell responses to AZD1222 COVID-19 vaccine. Profiling relied on immunoSEQ multiplex PCR, and the TCRdb table lists in-frame clones only, not all of them. The profile shows approximately 210,000 clones, approximately 90% of them singletons. This specimen was peripheral blood, taken 28 days after the second AZD1222 dose. The receptors stem from an adult who received the AZD1222 COVID-19 vaccine. The CDR3 runs from the conserved cysteine through the conserved F or W. D genes are given only for firm matches. Clone size appears in some rows only: once, few, many, or a class for an expanded clone.

>TRBV6-5|TRBJ2-3|-|TRBD1|15
TGTGCCAGCAGACTTGGGACAGGCTTCACAGATACGCAGTATTTT
CASRLGTGFTDTQYF
>TRBV29-1|TRBJ2-3|-|TRBD1|16
TGCAGCGTTGAAGATCCGGGGACAGGGACCACAGATACGCAGTATTTT
CSVEDPGTGTTDTQYF
>TRBV3-1/TRBV3-2|TRBJ1-4|-|-|13
TGTGCCAGCAGCCCGGGGGGGCCTGAAAAACTGTTTTTT
CASSPGGPEKLFF
>TRBV28|TRBJ1-3|-|-|14
TGTGCCAGCAGTTTATGGGGAAGGGGAGACACCATATATTTT
CASSLWGRGDTIYF
>TRBV11-3|TRBJ2-5|-|-|16
TGTGCCAGCAGCTTAGGCGGCCAAAAGTACCAAGAGACCCAGTACTTC
CASSLGGQKYQETQYF
>TRBV11-3|TRBJ1-3|-|TRBD1|15
TGTGCCAGCACCCTTCGACAGGGATCTGGAAACACCATATATTTT
CASTLRQGSGNTIYF
>TRBV10-1|TRBJ1-5|-|-|15
TGCGCCAGCAGTGAGCTAAGGGGTCAAAAAGAGCCCCAGCATTTT
CASSELRGQKEPQHF
>TRBV5-4|TRBJ2-5|once|TRBD2|16
TGTGCCAGCAGCTACGATAGAGCGGGAGTAGGGGAGACCCAGTACTTC
CASSYDRAGVGETQYF
>TRBV6-5|TRBJ1-3|-|-|15
TGTGCCAGCAGGATAGACAAGAGCTCTGGAAACACCATATATTTT
CASRIDKSSGNTIYF
>TRBV11-3|TRBJ1-1|-|-|15
TGTGCCAGCAGCTTAGGGCGGGCAGTGAACACTGAAGCTTTCTTT
CASSLGRAVNTEAFF
>TRBV4-2|TRBJ1-5|-|-|14
TGTGCCAGCAGCCAAGATGTGGGGAATCAGCCCCAGCATTTT
CASSQDVGNQPQHF
>TRBV6-5|TRBJ1-5|-|-|14
TGTGCCAGCCGCACAGGGATGGGCAATCAGCCCCAGCATTTT
CASRTGMGNQPQHF